This TCR beta chain originates from a study of technical replicates of blood from a few donors. The method was immunoSEQ multiplex PCR; TCRdb's version includes in-frame clones alone and lacks a portion of them. The sample has tens of thousands of clones; 96% are singletons. V shed 1 base and J shed 3 bases, with 11 bases lying between them. CDR1 and CDR2 (germline): SGHRS, YFSETQ. The CDR3 length is 15 residues. The source material was T cells isolated from PBMCs. The TCR was taken from a human donor in good health. The chain has TRBV5-1 and TRBJ1-3, with a weak D call TRBD1 (5 bases). CDR3 DNA: TGCGCCAGCAGCTTGAATGGGGCCGGTGGAAACACCATATATTTT. It specifies CASSLNGAGGNTIYF.